This TCR beta chain was documented in a study of blood T cell repertoires in COVID-19. Method: immunoSEQ multiplex PCR; TCRdb's copy keeps in-frame clones and lacks some. The sample shows 55,000 to 85,000 clones, 81% of them seen only once. From germline, CDR1 is MNHEY and CDR2 SMNVEV (reference sequence). The CDR3 length is 17 residues. V lost 5 bases, J lost 0 bases, and 10 bases stayed unmatched. The sequenced material came from peripheral blood. This chain joins TRBV27 and TRBJ2-1; 7 bases line up with TRBD1. This clonotype was sampled from a woman in her 70s with acute or convalescent COVID-19. CDR3 sequence (DNA): TGTGCCAGCAGTACCCGACAGGGATTGGACTCCTACAATGAGCAGTTCTTC. This sequence encodes CASSTRQGLDSYNEQFF.